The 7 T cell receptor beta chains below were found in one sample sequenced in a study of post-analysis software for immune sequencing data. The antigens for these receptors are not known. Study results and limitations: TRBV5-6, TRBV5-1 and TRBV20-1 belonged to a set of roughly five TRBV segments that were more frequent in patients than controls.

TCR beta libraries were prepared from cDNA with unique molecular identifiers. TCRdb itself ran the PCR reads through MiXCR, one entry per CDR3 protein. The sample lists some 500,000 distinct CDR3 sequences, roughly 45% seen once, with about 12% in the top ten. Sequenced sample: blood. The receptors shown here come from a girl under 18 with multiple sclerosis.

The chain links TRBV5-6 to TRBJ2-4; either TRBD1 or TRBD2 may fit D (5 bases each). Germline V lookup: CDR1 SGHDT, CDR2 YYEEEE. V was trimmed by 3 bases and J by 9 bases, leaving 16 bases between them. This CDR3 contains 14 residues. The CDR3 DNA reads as TGTGCCAGCAGCTCCGACAGACTACCTATCATTCAGTACTTC. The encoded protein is CASSSDRLPIIQYF. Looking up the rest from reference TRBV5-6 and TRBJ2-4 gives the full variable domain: DAGVTQSPTHLIKTRGQQVTLRCSPKSGHDTVSWYQQALGQGPQFIFQYYEEEERQRGNFPDRFSGHQFPNYSSELNVNALLLGDSALYLCASSSDRLPIIQYFGAGTRLSVL.

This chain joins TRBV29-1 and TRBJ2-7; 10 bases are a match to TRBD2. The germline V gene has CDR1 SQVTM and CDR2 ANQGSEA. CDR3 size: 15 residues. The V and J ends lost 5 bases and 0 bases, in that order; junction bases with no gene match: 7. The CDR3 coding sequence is TGCAGCGTTCAACAGTGGACTAGCGGCTCCTACGAGCAGTACTTC. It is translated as CSVQQWTSGSYEQYF.

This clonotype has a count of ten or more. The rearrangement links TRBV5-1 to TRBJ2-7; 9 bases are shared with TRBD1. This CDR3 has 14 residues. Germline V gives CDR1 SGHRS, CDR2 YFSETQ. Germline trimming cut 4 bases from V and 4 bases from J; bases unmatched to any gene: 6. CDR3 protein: CASSPGTGLYEQYF. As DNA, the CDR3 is TGCGCCAGCAGCCCCGGGACAGGGTTATACGAGCAGTACTTC.

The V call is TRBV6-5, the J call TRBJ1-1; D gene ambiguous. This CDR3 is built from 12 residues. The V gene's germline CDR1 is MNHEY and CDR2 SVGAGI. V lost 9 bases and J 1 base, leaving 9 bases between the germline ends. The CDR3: CASSAGNTEAFF. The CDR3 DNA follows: TGTGCCAGTTCGGCCGGGAACACTGAAGCTTTCTTT.

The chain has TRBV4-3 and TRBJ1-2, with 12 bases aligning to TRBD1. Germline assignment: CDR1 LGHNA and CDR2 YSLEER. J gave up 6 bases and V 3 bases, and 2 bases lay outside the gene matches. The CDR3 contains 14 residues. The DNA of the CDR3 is TGCGCCAGCAGCCATGGGACAGGGGGCAATGGCTACACCTTC. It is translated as CASSHGTGGNGYTF.

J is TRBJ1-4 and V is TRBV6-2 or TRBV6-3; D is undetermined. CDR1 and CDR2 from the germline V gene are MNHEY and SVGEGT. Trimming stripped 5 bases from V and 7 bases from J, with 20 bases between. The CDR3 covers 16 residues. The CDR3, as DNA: TGTGCCAGCAGTCCATCGACCCCTGGGGAAGGTGAAAAACTGTTTTTT. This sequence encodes CASSPSTPGEGEKLFF.

CDR3 region: CASRDDRAEAFF. In nucleotides, the CDR3 is TGTGCCAGCAGAGACGACAGGGCTGAAGCTTTCTTT. This rearrangement joins TRBV2 to TRBJ1-1, with TRBD1 matching over 7 bases. Germline V gene lookup returns CDR1 SNHLY and CDR2 FYNNEI. V was clipped by 6 bases and J by 6 bases; unmatched bases: 4. The CDR3 has 12 residues.